The 26 T cell receptor beta chains below come from one sample, sequenced in a study of OX40 agonist ivuxolimab in advanced cancers. Library preparation employed the immunoSEQ multiplex PCR assay. In its TCRdb copy, this immuneACCESS table keeps in-frame sequences only and misses some clones. Where compared with another copy, unresolved V genes explain less than half of these, and the others have no known cause. For this sample there are fewer than 40,000 clones; 82% appear just once. The top ten hold 20% to 25% of the sample. The input for sequencing was CD4+ or CD8+ T cells sorted from blood, taken in a trial of the OX40 agonist ivuxolimab. Receptor source: an adult with an advanced solid tumor such as melanoma, head and neck, liver or kidney cancer.

The rearrangement joins TRBV30 to TRBJ2-3; D is perhaps TRBD2 (6 bases). Per germline, CDR1 GTSNPN and CDR2 SVGIG (reference sequence). V was cut by 3 bases and J by 3 bases, with 13 bases left in between. The CDR3 spans 14 residues. CDR3 in amino acids: CAWRIDGRTDTQYF. In DNA form, the CDR3 reads TGTGCCTGGAGAATAGACGGGAGAACAGATACGCAGTATTTT.

This clone occurred once. The chain is built from TRBV10-3 and TRBJ2-5; D is ambiguous. Looked up from germline, CDR1 is ENHRY and CDR2 is SYGVKD. V shed 3 bases and J shed 0 bases, with 8 bases lying between them. The length of the CDR3 is 14 residues. CDR3 loop: CAISEYRDQETQYF. The CDR3 bases are TGTGCCATCAGTGAATACCGGGACCAAGAGACCCAGTACTTC.

The V gene is TRBV18, the J gene TRBJ1-2, with no clear D. The CDR3 contains 13 residues. The germline V and J ends were trimmed by 2 bases and 2 bases, with 6 bases remaining between them. Germline V lookup: CDR1 KGHSH, CDR2 LQKENI. The CDR3 DNA follows: TGTGCCAGCTCACCAGGGGAAAACTATGGCTACACCTTC. This translates into CASSPGENYGYTF.

This chain joins TRBV9 and TRBJ2-2; TRBD1 matches 7 bases. The length of the CDR3 is 15 residues. Germline CDR1 and CDR2: SGDLS and YYNGEE. With 7 bases clipped from V and 0 bases from J, the junction kept 6 bases outside the gene matches. CDR3 nucleotide sequence: TGTGCCAGCTCAGACAGGGTCACGAACACCGGGGAGCTGTTTTTT. Translated: CASSDRVTNTGELFF.

In its sample, this clone was seen once. The chain uses TRBV10-3 and TRBJ2-3, with D perhaps TRBD1 (6 bases). The CDR3 has 14 residues. Trimming removed 6 bases from V and 4 bases from J, with 14 bases in between. Germline V gene lookup returns CDR1 ENHRY and CDR2 SYGVKD. In nucleotides, the CDR3 is TGTGCCATCAGCAGCACTACAGGGTCAGATACGCAGTATTTT. Residues: CAISSTTGSDTQYF.

The V call is TRBV28, the J call TRBJ1-1; D unclear. The CDR3 contains 15 residues. Trimming pared 7 bases from V and 4 bases from J, leaving 19 bases between. Germline V CDR1 and CDR2: MDHEN, SYDVKM. The CDR3 region is CASTFTLGWGTEAFF. The CDR3 region has the DNA TGTGCCAGCACCTTCACGCTCGGGTGGGGCACTGAAGCTTTCTTT.

The chain combines TRBV2 with TRBJ1-1; D remains ambiguous. V was clipped by 5 bases and J by 1 base, with 11 bases between them. The CDR3 sequence is 14 residues long. Germline CDR1 SNHLY, CDR2 FYNNEI. CDR3 coding DNA: TGTGCCAGCAGTTACTCGGAGGGGAACACTGAAGCTTTCTTT. Translating it yields CASSYSEGNTEAFF.

V usage is TRBV25-1 and J usage is TRBJ1-4; possibly TRBD1 for D (5 bases). V was shortened by 3 bases and J by 7 bases, with 18 bases between the two germline ends. This CDR3 spans 16 amino acids. CDR1 and CDR2 (germline): MGHDK, SYGVNS. The CDR3 DNA reads TGTGCCAGCAGTGATCGATCCTTGGGGCTTGGTGAAAAACTGTTTTTT. It specifies CASSDRSLGLGEKLFF.

This clone was detected only a few times. The chain uses TRBV30 and TRBJ1-4; 7 nucleotides line up with TRBD1. Germline assignment: CDR1 GTSNPN and CDR2 SVGIG (reference sequence). The CDR3 has 13 residues. The CDR3 protein is CALNRGSNEKLFF. The CDR3 DNA reads TGTGCGCTTAACAGGGGAAGTAATGAAAAACTGTTTTTT.

This clone has more than one count but fewer than ten. The CDR3 coding sequence is TGTGCCAGCAGCTTGCCGCGCCGCGAGGAGACCCAGTACTTC. This codes for CASSLPRREETQYF. The chain is built from TRBV5-4 and TRBJ2-5, with no clear D. The CDR3 has 14 amino acids. Trimming took 1 base from V and 5 from J, leaving 12 bases between them. Germline CDR1 and CDR2: SGHNT and YYREEE (reference sequence).

This chain links TRBV9 with TRBJ2-2, with D unclear. The germline V gene encodes CDR1 SGDLS and CDR2 YYNGEE. V was trimmed by 3 bases and J by 5 bases, leaving 11 bases between them. The CDR3 totals 14 residues. The CDR3 DNA reads TGTGCCAGCAGCGAGCATGGACCAACCGGGGAGCTGTTTTTT. This translates into CASSEHGPTGELFF.

This chain links TRBV30 with TRBJ1-4; 7 nucleotides agree with TRBD1. Per germline, CDR1 GTSNPN and CDR2 SVGIG (reference sequence). V was pared by 0 bases and J by 8 bases, with 6 bases of the junction left unmatched. The length of the CDR3 is 14 residues. CDR3 in amino acids: CAWSVLGRGEKLFF. The CDR3 coding sequence is TGTGCCTGGAGTGTATTGGGCAGGGGGGAAAAACTGTTTTTT.

The chain is built from TRBV10-2 and TRBJ2-3; D is tentatively TRBD1 or TRBD2 (5 bases each). The CDR3 covers 13 residues. Germline assignment: CDR1 WSHSY and CDR2 SAAADI. Deletions cut 4 bases from V and 4 bases from J, with 9 bases between. CDR3 sequence reads: CASSARGADTQYF. In DNA form, the CDR3 reads TGCGCCAGCAGTGCGCGAGGGGCAGATACGCAGTATTTT.

The J gene is TRBJ2-1, the V gene TRBV19, with 8 nucleotides matching TRBD2. The V segment lost 7 bases and the J segment 4 bases; nucleotides outside the gene matches: 9. Germline CDR1 LNHDA, CDR2 SQIVND (reference sequence). The CDR3 spans 15 residues. CDR3 sequence (DNA): TGTGCCAGTACCTCGAGCGGGAGTTCGTACAATGAGCAGTTCTTC. Protein product: CASTSSGSSYNEQFF.

The chain recombines TRBV28 with TRBJ1-2; TRBD1 is a possible D gene (6 bases). The length of the CDR3 is 13 residues. Germline V lookup: CDR1 MDHEN, CDR2 SYDVKM. V was trimmed by 6 bases and J by 1 base, leaving 9 bases between them. The CDR3 coding sequence is TGTGCCAGCAGGCTAGGGGGTAACTATGGCTACACCTTC. Amino acid sequence: CASRLGGNYGYTF.

V usage is TRBV18 and J usage is TRBJ2-1; no reliable D call. In germline, CDR1 is KGHSH, CDR2 LQKENI. The CDR3 sequence is 16 residues long. Deletions cut 2 bases from V and 4 bases from J, with 15 bases between. The CDR3 bases are TGTGCCAGCTCACCAAGGGCAGGCCTCTATTACAATGAGCAGTTCTTC. This sequence encodes CASSPRAGLYYNEQFF.

The gene calls are TRBV4-1 and TRBJ1-6; no clear D gene. The CDR3 length is 17 residues. Germline values: CDR1 MGHRA, CDR2 YSYEKL. Trimming pared 1 base from V and 7 bases from J, leaving 17 bases between. DNA for the CDR3: TGCGCCAGCAGCCAAGTGATACTGGTTTCTCCCAATTCACCCCTCCACTTT. It specifies CASSQVILVSPNSPLHF.

J is TRBJ1-5 and V is TRBV7-3; D gene uncertain. Per germline, CDR1 SGHTA and CDR2 FQGTGA. This CDR3 contains 14 residues. V was shortened by 1 base and J by 3 bases, with 7 bases between the two germline ends. The CDR3 here is CASSLIGNNQPQHF. The CDR3 DNA sequence: TGTGCCAGCAGCTTAATAGGGAACAATCAGCCCCAGCATTTT.

This chain uses TRBV5-1 with TRBJ2-7, with TRBD2 matching 10 bases. From germline, CDR1 is SGHRS and CDR2 YFSETQ. The junction had 5 bases not matched to a gene; V was cut back by 3 bases and J by 2 bases. This CDR3 has 15 amino acids. The CDR3 spells CASSSNSGGTYEQYF. CDR3 in DNA: TGCGCCAGCAGCTCCAATAGCGGGGGGACCTACGAGCAGTACTTC. The full variable domain, with the rest looked up from reference TRBV5-1 and TRBJ2-7, is KAGVTQTPRYLIKTRGQQVTLSCSPISGHRSVSWYQQTPGQGLQFLFEYFSETQRNKGNFPGRFSGRQFSNSRSEMNVSTLELGDSALYLCASSSNSGGTYEQYFGPGTRLTVT.

This chain joins TRBV9 and TRBJ2-5; maybe TRBD2 (5 bases). Germline V gene data show CDR1 as SGDLS and CDR2 as YYNGEE. CDR3 size: 15 residues. Trimming cost V 0 bases and J 4 bases, with 13 bases left between them. CDR3 bases: TGTGCCAGCAGCGTAGCTACGGGAACGGGAGAGACCCAGTACTTC. Protein product: CASSVATGTGETQYF.

This chain connects TRBV6-1 to TRBJ2-1; tentatively, D is TRBD1 (6 bases). Germline CDR1 is MNHNS and CDR2 is SASEGT. V shed 8 bases and J shed 9 bases, with 11 bases lying between them. The CDR3 runs to 11 residues. The CDR3 DNA reads as TGTGCCAGCGGCAGGGGTCGTGAGCAGTTCTTC. Protein product: CASGRGREQFF.

This clone has only a few counts. The chain employs TRBV27 and TRBJ2-2, with 12 bases fitting TRBD2. CDR3 length: 16 residues. After removal of 3 bases from V and 5 bases from J, the junction contained 4 bases not matched to a gene. Germline CDR1 is MNHEY and CDR2 is SMNVEV (reference sequence). The CDR3 DNA reads TGTGCCAGCAGTTTTCTAGCGGGAGGGCAAACCGGGGAGCTGTTTTTT. Its translation: CASSFLAGGQTGELFF.

The rearrangement joins TRBV5-1 to TRBJ2-5; unclear D gene. From germline, CDR1 is SGHRS and CDR2 YFSETQ. The CDR3 totals 14 residues. The V end was cut by 2 bases, the J end by 4 bases, with 12 bases between. This CDR3 reads CASSFGPSGETQYF. The CDR3 nucleotides read TGCGCCAGCAGCTTCGGGCCCTCGGGAGAGACCCAGTACTTC.

The J gene is TRBJ2-7, the V gene TRBV29-1; maybe TRBD2 (5 bases). The CDR3 loop spans 13 amino acids. From germline, CDR1 is SQVTM and CDR2 ANQGSEA. The V end was cut by 5 bases, the J end by 3 bases, with 14 bases between. The CDR3 loop reads CSVSGLPGYEQYF. DNA of the CDR3: TGCAGCGTTTCAGGACTCCCGGGCTACGAGCAGTACTTC.

The V call is TRBV10-3, the J call TRBJ2-4; D is ambiguous. The CDR3 length is 16 residues. In germline, CDR1 is ENHRY, CDR2 SYGVKD. Deletions cut 0 bases from V and 0 bases from J, with 9 bases between. DNA for the CDR3: TGTGCCATCAGTGAGTCTACAGTTCTAGCCAAAAACATTCAGTACTTC. Encoded protein: CAISESTVLAKNIQYF.

This clone was counted only a few times. The genes are TRBV28 and TRBJ2-3, with 10 bases that match TRBD2. The CDR3 runs to 19 residues. Germline CDR1 is MDHEN and CDR2 is SYDVKM. V shed 5 bases and J 11 bases; nucleotides not matched to a gene: 25. The CDR3 bases are TGTGCCAGCAGTCGCGGGGTCGGAATAGGGCTAGCGGGAGTATATGGGCAGTATTTT. Protein: CASSRGVGIGLAGVYGQYF.